These 22 T cell receptor beta chains originate from one sample sequenced in a study of monozygotic twins with inflammatory bowel disease. TCRdb re-called the 5' RACE reads, yielding one record per CDR3 amino acid sequence without DNA. The ten most abundant clones cover 5.6% of a sample with under 350,000 distinct CDR3 sequences. Sequencing was done on a sample of blood. Receptors originate from a human donor with ulcerative colitis or Crohn's disease, or a healthy co-twin of an affected twin (not recorded which).

The chain combines TRBV7-2 with TRBJ2-7; TCRdb lists TRBD1, though no DNA is available to test this call. This CDR3 is 13 amino acids long. Germline assignment: CDR1 SGHTA and CDR2 FQGNSA. CDR3 sequence reads: CASTLTGGYEQYF. Combining the CDR3 with reference TRBV7-2 and TRBJ2-7 gives the whole variable domain GAGVSQSPSNKVTEKGKDVELRCDPISGHTALYWYRQSLGQGLEFLIYFQGNSAPDKSGLPSDRFSAERTGGSVSTLTIQRTQQEDSAVYLCASTLTGGYEQYFGPGTRLTVT.

The chain recombines TRBV7-2 with TRBJ2-1; TCRdb outputs TRBD2, but without DNA this stays unchecked. CDR3 length equals 15 residues. CDR1 and CDR2 from the germline V gene are SGHTA and FQGNSA. The CDR3 region is CASSPRASGGPMVFF.

The chain joins TRBV29-1 to TRBJ2-2; checking the TCRdb D call of TRBD1 is not possible without DNA. The CDR3 totals 16 residues. Germline-derived CDR1 and CDR2 are SQVTM and ANQGSEA. The CDR3 here is CSVRDSRGWGTGELFF.

This chain joins TRBV20-1 and TRBJ1-5; TCRdb outputs TRBD1, but without DNA this stays unchecked. This CDR3 spans 15 amino acids. CDR1 and CDR2 (germline): DFQATT, SNEGSKA (reference sequence). CDR3 region: CSAFDRQGPNQPQHF.

This chain joins TRBV11-1 and TRBJ1-6; TCRdb outputs TRBD1, but without DNA this stays unchecked. This CDR3 comprises 15 residues. Germline loops: CDR1 SGHAT, CDR2 FQDESV (reference sequence). CDR3: CASSRDGTVSSPLHF.

V usage is TRBV5-1 and J usage is TRBJ2-1. The CDR3 consists of 14 residues. Germline-derived CDR1 and CDR2 are SGHRS and YFSETQ. The CDR3: CASSLAGQNNEQFF.

J is TRBJ2-5 and V is TRBV7-6; absent DNA, TCRdb's TRBD1 call cannot be checked. Germline lookup yields CDR1 SGHVS and CDR2 FNYEAQ. This CDR3 is built from 16 residues. The CDR3 spells CASSPNRPQEQETQYF.

V is TRBV3-1 and J is TRBJ2-2; as DNA is missing, the TRBD2 call by TCRdb cannot be tested. Germline lookup yields CDR1 LGHDT and CDR2 YNNKEL (reference sequence). The CDR3 loop spans 15 amino acids. The CDR3 sequence is CASSQVAGNTGELFF. Together with reference TRBV3-1 and TRBJ2-2, the CDR3 gives the full variable domain: DTAVSQTPKYLVTQMGNDKSIKCEQNLGHDTMYWYKQDSKKFLKIMFSYNNKELIINETVPNRFSPKSPDKAHLNLHINSLELGDSAVYFCASSQVAGNTGELFFGEGSRLTVL.

The chain recombines TRBV4-3 with TRBJ2-7; there is no DNA to check the TCRdb D call of TRBD1. CDR1 and CDR2 from the germline V gene are LGHNA and YSLEER. The CDR3 sequence is 13 residues long. The CDR3 is CASSAWTGVEQYF.

The chain uses TRBV7-2 and TRBJ1-2. CDR3 length: 15 residues. CDR1 SGHTA and CDR2 FQGNSA come from the germline V gene. CDR3 in amino acids: CASSPMARSSYGYTF. Full variable domain (missing parts from reference TRBV7-2 and TRBJ1-2): GAGVSQSPSNKVTEKGKDVELRCDPISGHTALYWYRQSLGQGLEFLIYFQGNSAPDKSGLPSDRFSAERTGGSVSTLTIQRTQQEDSAVYLCASSPMARSSYGYTFGSGTRLTVV.

The rearrangement uses TRBV18 and TRBJ2-7; TCRdb gives TRBD2 as the D gene, but with no DNA this cannot be confirmed. The CDR3 runs 16 residues. The germline V gene encodes CDR1 KGHSH and CDR2 LQKENI. CDR3 in amino acids: CASSPTSGRATYEQYF.

The chain couples TRBV24-1 to TRBJ2-5. The germline CDR1 and CDR2 sequences are KGHDR and SFDVKD. The CDR3 consists of 14 residues. The CDR3 here is CATSDLKIAETQYF.

CDR3 sequence reads: CASSPTKSSRNNEQFF. The rearrangement joins TRBV5-1 to TRBJ2-1. The CDR3 totals 16 residues. The germline gives CDR1 SGHRS, CDR2 YFSETQ.

CDR3 sequence reads: CASSLRQRMNTEAFF. The chain has TRBV5-1 and TRBJ1-1. Germline V CDR1 and CDR2: SGHRS, YFSETQ. The CDR3 consists of 15 residues. Based on the CDR3 plus reference TRBV5-1 and TRBJ1-1, the full variable domain is KAGVTQTPRYLIKTRGQQVTLSCSPISGHRSVSWYQQTPGQGLQFLFEYFSETQRNKGNFPGRFSGRQFSNSRSEMNVSTLELGDSALYLCASSLRQRMNTEAFFGQGTRLTVV.

J is TRBJ2-1 and V is TRBV10-3. Germline V gene sequence: CDR1 ENHRY, CDR2 SYGVKD. The CDR3 is 12 amino acids. The CDR3: CAISDSYNEQFF.

The chain links TRBV6-5 to TRBJ2-7; lacking DNA, the TRBD2 call made by TCRdb goes unchecked. This CDR3 has 14 residues. Germline V gene data show CDR1 as MNHEY and CDR2 as SVGAGI. The CDR3 is CASILTSGNYEQYF.

The V gene is TRBV24-1, the J gene TRBJ2-1. The CDR3 is 13 residues long. The V gene's germline CDR1 is KGHDR and CDR2 SFDVKD. CDR3: CATSDAQNNEQFF.

CDR3 loop: CASMTGETTNEKLFF. The rearrangement joins TRBV7-9 to TRBJ1-4; TCRdb returns TRBD1, unconfirmable since there is no DNA. Germline-derived CDR1 and CDR2 are SEHNR and FQNEAQ (reference sequence). The CDR3 sequence is 15 residues long.

This chain uses TRBV7-2 with TRBJ2-7. The CDR3 contains 15 residues. Germline V gene lookup returns CDR1 SGHTA and CDR2 FQGNSA. The CDR3 sequence: CASSLGASGYYEQYF.

CDR3 residues: CASSLGGQQTGNTIYF. The J gene is TRBJ1-3, the V gene TRBV7-2; TCRdb calls TRBD1, which cannot be checked without DNA. CDR1 SGHTA and CDR2 FQGNSA come from the germline V gene. The CDR3 totals 16 residues.

This CDR3 reads CASRPSGGGEQFF. The V and J genes are TRBV6-5 and TRBJ2-1; TCRdb returns TRBD2, unconfirmable since there is no DNA. CDR3 size: 13 residues. Germline V CDR1 and CDR2: MNHEY, SVGAGI.

The chain links TRBV29-1 to TRBJ2-5; the TRBD1 assignment by TCRdb is unverifiable without DNA. The germline V gene has CDR1 SQVTM and CDR2 ANQGSEA. The CDR3 contains 12 residues. CDR3 loop: CSVARGGETQYF.